These 2 T cell receptor beta chains came from one sample sequenced in a study of blood T cell repertoires in COVID-19. The repertoire was sequenced with immunoSEQ multiplex PCR; TCRdb's copy has only in-frame clones and lacks some. The repertoire consists of some 64,000 clones, with approximately 77% occurring once and the leading ten covering 4.5% to 5%. What was sequenced was peripheral blood. These receptors were taken from a woman aged 70 to 79 with COVID-19, enrolled during active disease.

The CDR3 sequence is CASSVELRYTGELFF. DNA of the CDR3: TGTGCCAGCAGCGTAGAGTTGAGATACACCGGGGAGCTGTTTTTT. The V call is TRBV9, the J call TRBJ2-2; D uncertain. Germline V gives CDR1 SGDLS, CDR2 YYNGEE. This CDR3 comprises 15 residues. V was cut by 0 bases and J by 3 bases, with 9 bases left in between.

This clone was seen only a few times. V is TRBV25-1 and J is TRBJ2-1, with 9 bases lining up with TRBD1. In germline, CDR1 is MGHDK, CDR2 SYGVNS. J was trimmed by 5 bases and V by 7 bases; bases with no gene match: 9. The CDR3 has 15 residues. This chain's CDR3 is CASTPQGQGNNEQFF. CDR3 coding DNA: TGTGCCAGCACCCCCCAGGGACAGGGAAACAATGAGCAGTTCTTC.